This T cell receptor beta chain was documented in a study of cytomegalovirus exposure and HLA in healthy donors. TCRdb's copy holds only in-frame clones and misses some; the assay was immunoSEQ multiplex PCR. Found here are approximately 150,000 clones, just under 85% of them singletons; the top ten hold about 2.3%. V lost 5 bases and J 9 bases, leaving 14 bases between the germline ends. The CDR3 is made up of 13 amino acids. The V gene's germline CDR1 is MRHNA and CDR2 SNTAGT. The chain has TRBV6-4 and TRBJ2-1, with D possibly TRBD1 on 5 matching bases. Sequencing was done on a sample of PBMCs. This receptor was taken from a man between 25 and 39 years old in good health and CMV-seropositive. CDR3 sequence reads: CASSWGPRGEQFF. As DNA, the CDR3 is TGTGCCAGCAGTTGGGGCCCCCGAGGTGAGCAGTTCTTC.